Below are 16 T cell receptor beta chains sequenced from a single sample in a study of control samples from healthy donors and cancer patients. The protocol was immunoSEQ multiplex PCR, while the TCRdb copy is restricted to in-frame clones and leaves out a portion. There are 57,000 or so clones in the sample; around 94% occur only once, and around 4.2% lies in the top ten. Input material: blood. Every receptor here comes from a man in his thirties or forties in good health.

The CDR3 nucleotides read TGCGCCAGCAGCCAAGAACAGGGTCCGGGGAGCAATCAGCCCCAGCATTTT. Amino acids: CASSQEQGPGSNQPQHF. The chain is built from TRBV4-1 and TRBJ1-5; D perhaps matches TRBD1 (6 bases). Trimming removed 0 bases from V and 1 base from J, with 13 bases in between. The CDR3 is 17 amino acids. The V gene's germline CDR1 is MGHRA and CDR2 YSYEKL.

The rearrangement links TRBV3-1 (or the pseudogene TRBV3-2) to TRBJ2-4, with D unresolved. The CDR3 runs to 13 residues. Trimming took 0 bases from V and 3 from J, leaving 3 bases between them. Germline CDR1 LGHDT, CDR2 YNNKEL (reference sequence). This CDR3 is CASSQEGKNIQYF. CDR3 nucleotides: TGTGCCAGCAGCCAAGAGGGCAAAAACATTCAGTACTTC.

The chain uses TRBV3-1 (or the pseudogene TRBV3-2) and TRBJ1-6; weak D call: TRBD1 (6 bases). This CDR3 region has 14 residues. Germline lookup yields CDR1 LGHDT and CDR2 YNNKEL (reference sequence). The germline V and J ends were trimmed by 1 base and 11 bases, with 12 bases remaining between them. The DNA for the CDR3 is TGTGCCAGCAGCCAAGGTCGCAGGGACACACCCCTCCACTTT. This encodes CASSQGRRDTPLHF.

This chain links TRBV11-2 with TRBJ2-1, with D possibly matching TRBD1 (6 bases). The CDR3 is made up of 15 amino acids. V was clipped by 0 bases and J by 1 base, with 7 bases between them. CDR1 and CDR2 from the germline V gene are SGHAT and FQNNGV. The CDR3 sequence: CASSLDQGSYNEQFF. CDR3 bases: TGTGCCAGCAGCTTAGACCAGGGGTCCTACAATGAGCAGTTCTTC.

V usage is TRBV19 and J usage is TRBJ2-3; unclear D gene. Germline CDR1 reads LNHDA; CDR2 reads SQIVND (reference sequence). Trimming stripped 5 bases from V and 2 bases from J, with 11 bases between. The CDR3 loop spans 14 amino acids. CDR3 residues: CASSSRAATDTQYF. DNA for the CDR3: TGTGCCAGTAGTTCCCGAGCCGCCACAGATACGCAGTATTTT.

The chain couples TRBV28 to TRBJ2-7; D unresolved. V gave up 1 base and J gave up 6 bases, with 4 bases separating them. The CDR3 loop spans 11 amino acids. Germline values: CDR1 MDHEN, CDR2 SYDVKM. As DNA, the CDR3 is TGTGCCAGCAGTTTATACTCCGAGCAGTACTTC. This codes for CASSLYSEQYF.

The chain joins TRBV7-9 to TRBJ1-1, with no clear D. V was clipped by 3 bases and J by 7 bases, with 9 bases between them. This CDR3 comprises 12 residues. Germline V gene sequence: CDR1 SEHNR, CDR2 FQNEAQ (reference sequence). CDR3 amino acids: CASSFIGIEAFF. CDR3 DNA sequence: TGTGCCAGCAGCTTCATAGGGATTGAAGCTTTCTTT.

The rearrangement uses TRBV2 and TRBJ1-5; D unclear. This CDR3 region has 15 residues. Trimming left V 3 bases short and J 2 bases short, with 11 bases between. Germline V gene sequence: CDR1 SNHLY, CDR2 FYNNEI. CDR3 bases: TGTGCCAGCAGTGACCGGCTAAGGGGCAATCAGCCCCAGCATTTT. This sequence encodes CASSDRLRGNQPQHF. Supplemented by reference TRBV2 and TRBJ1-5, the full variable domain reads EPEVTQTPSHQVTQMGQEVILRCVPISNHLYFYWYRQILGQKVEFLVSFYNNEISEKSEIFDDQFSVERPDGSNFTLKIRSTKLEDSAMYFCASSDRLRGNQPQHFGDGTRLSIL.

This clone was seen once. In DNA form, the CDR3 reads TGTGCCAGCAGCGGAGGGGGGTCCGGGGAGCTGTTTTTT. The encoded protein is CASSGGGSGELFF. The chain is built from TRBV9 and TRBJ2-2; D may match TRBD1 or TRBD2 (6 bases each). The germline CDR1 and CDR2 sequences are SGDLS and YYNGEE. The CDR3 length is 13 residues. The V end was cut by 3 bases, the J end by 6 bases, with 9 bases between.

This chain uses TRBV14 with TRBJ2-7, with TRBD2 matching 10 bases. Germline lookup yields CDR1 SGHDN and CDR2 FVKESK. This CDR3 is built from 14 residues. The trim removed 3 bases at V and 5 bases at J, leaving 4 bases unmatched. CDR3 DNA sequence: TGTGCCAGCAGCCAGGGACTAGCGAGAGACGAGCAGTACTTC. The encoded protein is CASSQGLARDEQYF.

The chain employs TRBV30 and TRBJ2-5, with 11 bases fitting TRBD2. Per germline, CDR1 GTSNPN and CDR2 SVGIG (reference sequence). The V segment lost 4 bases and the J segment 2 bases; nucleotides outside the gene matches: 6. CDR3 length equals 15 residues. CDR3 sequence reads: CAWISSGGAQETQYF. In DNA form, the CDR3 reads TGTGCCTGGATTAGTAGCGGGGGGGCACAAGAGACCCAGTACTTC.

As for this clone: The junction differs from germline at one of its ends, possibly a read error. The chain employs TRBV14 and TRBJ2-1, with D maybe TRBD1 (9 bases). Germline loops: CDR1 SGHDN, CDR2 FVKESK. CDR3 length: 16 residues. The CDR3 loop is CAGSQGTRTGVNEQFF. For the CDR3, the DNA is TGTGCCGGCAGCCAAGGGACTAGGACAGGGGTAAATGAGCAGTTCTTC.

The sample holds one count of this clone. The V and J genes are TRBV14 and TRBJ2-3; D tentatively fits TRBD1 or TRBD2 (5 bases each). The CDR3 is 16 amino acids. The germline CDR1 and CDR2 sequences are SGHDN and FVKESK. With 4 bases removed from V and 1 base from J, the gap between germline ends came to 15 bases. In DNA, the CDR3 is TGTGCCAGCAGCCTTTTTGGGGCGGGTCGCACAGATACGCAGTATTTT. It encodes CASSLFGAGRTDTQYF.

J is TRBJ1-3 and V is TRBV6-4; tentative D call: TRBD1 (6 bases). Trimming removed 0 bases at V and 4 bases at J, with 16 bases between. Germline CDR1 reads MRHNA; CDR2 reads SNTAGT. The CDR3 extends over 17 amino acids. The CDR3 protein is CASSDSRGQGPGNTIYF. CDR3 bases: TGTGCCAGCAGTGACTCGAGGGGACAAGGGCCGGGAAACACCATATATTTT.

The gene calls are TRBV7-6 and TRBJ2-1, with 9 positions matching TRBD2. Unmatched junction bases numbered 9, after V lost 1 base and J lost 5 bases. CDR1 is SGHVS and CDR2 is FNYEAQ in the germline V gene. This CDR3 has 17 amino acids. The chain's CDR3 is CASSLGRGGVTHNEQFF. CDR3 DNA sequence: TGTGCCAGCAGCTTAGGGCGCGGGGGGGTCACCCACAATGAGCAGTTCTTC.

The chain uses TRBV27 and TRBJ2-7, with 10 nucleotides matching TRBD1. V was clipped by 11 bases and J by 2 bases; unmatched bases: 9. The CDR3 runs to 14 residues. The V gene's germline CDR1 is MNHEY and CDR2 SMNVEV (reference sequence). CDR3 region: CASTPGTGAYEQYF. In nucleotides, the CDR3 is TGTGCCTCAACTCCCGGGACAGGGGCCTACGAGCAGTACTTC.